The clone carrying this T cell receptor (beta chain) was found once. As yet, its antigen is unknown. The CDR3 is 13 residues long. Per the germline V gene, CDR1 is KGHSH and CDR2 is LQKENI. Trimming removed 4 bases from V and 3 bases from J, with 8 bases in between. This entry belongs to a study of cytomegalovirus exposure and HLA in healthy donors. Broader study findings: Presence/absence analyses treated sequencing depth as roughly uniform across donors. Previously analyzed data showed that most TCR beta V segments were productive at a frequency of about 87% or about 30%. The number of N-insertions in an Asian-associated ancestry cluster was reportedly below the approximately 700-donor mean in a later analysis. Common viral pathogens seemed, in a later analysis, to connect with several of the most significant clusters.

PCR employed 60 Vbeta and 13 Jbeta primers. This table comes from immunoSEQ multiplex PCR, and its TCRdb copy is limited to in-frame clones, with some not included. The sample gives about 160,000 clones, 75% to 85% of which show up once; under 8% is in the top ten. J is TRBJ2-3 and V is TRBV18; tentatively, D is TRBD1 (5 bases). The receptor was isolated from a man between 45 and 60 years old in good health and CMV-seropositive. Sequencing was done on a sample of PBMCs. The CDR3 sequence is CASSQGYTDTQYF. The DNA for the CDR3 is TGTGCCAGCTCACAGGGGTATACAGATACGCAGTATTTT.